The 5 T cell receptor beta chains reported below all come from one sample, sequenced in a study of sequential checkpoint blockade in melanoma. Here immunoSEQ multiplex PCR was the method, and the copy in TCRdb shows in-frame clones only, minus some. Of about 20,000 clones listed, approximately 70% are singletons. Treatment reported: randomized to nivolumab then ipilimumab (arm A) or the reverse (arm B). The sequencing used CD8+ T cells sorted from blood (inferred from file names), collected from a patient given nivolumab and ipilimumab in sequence. Every receptor here comes from a human donor with melanoma.

The chain uses TRBV18 and TRBJ2-2, with D tentatively TRBD2 (6 bases). V was shortened by 3 bases and J by 2 bases, with 13 bases between the two germline ends. CDR3 length: 16 residues. In germline, CDR1 is KGHSH, CDR2 LQKENI. The CDR3 is CASSPEGRTNTGELFF. The CDR3 bases are TGTGCCAGCTCACCGGAGGGACGAACTAACACCGGGGAGCTGTTTTTT.

The J gene is TRBJ2-5, the V gene TRBV5-1; weak D call: TRBD2 (5 bases). The ends were cut back, 0 bases at V and 0 bases at J, with 9 bases in the middle. The CDR3 runs 15 residues. In germline, CDR1 is SGHRS, CDR2 YFSETQ. The CDR3 spells CASSLGGLDQETQYF. CDR3 nucleotide sequence: TGCGCCAGCAGCTTGGGCGGACTCGACCAAGAGACCCAGTACTTC.

This clone turned up a few times. This chain links TRBV11-2 with TRBJ1-1; D remains ambiguous. CDR1 is SGHAT, CDR2 FQNNGV, per germline. The CDR3 consists of 13 residues. V was clipped by 1 base and J by 1 base, with 4 bases between them. The CDR3 DNA sequence: TGTGCCAGCAGCTTAGGGCAGAACACTGAAGCTTTCTTT. This gives the protein CASSLGQNTEAFF.

The chain combines TRBV9 with TRBJ1-2; 11 nucleotides agree with TRBD1. CDR3 size: 11 residues. CDR1 and CDR2 (germline): SGDLS, YYNGEE. Trimming cost V 7 bases and J 10 bases; bases outside gene matches: 3. Here the CDR3 DNA reads TGTGCCAGCCGGACAGGGGGCGTCTACACCTTC. This encodes CASRTGGVYTF.

This chain links TRBV30 with TRBJ2-5; TRBD2 might be the D (5 bases). The end of the DNA is better explained by TRBJ2-7, so the J call may be wrong. The germline CDR1 and CDR2 sequences are GTSNPN and SVGIG (reference sequence). The CDR3 extends over 11 amino acids. CDR3 sequence reads: CAWTGSYEQYF. CDR3 DNA sequence: TGTGCCTGGACGGGGTCCTACGAGCAGTACTTC.